The 5 T cell receptor beta chains in this list originate from one sample, sequenced in a study of shared clonotypes between healthy human individuals. Repertoires were generated with immunoSEQ multiplex PCR, while TCRdb's copy carries only in-frame clones and drops some. The repertoire holds 760,000 or so clones, with about 96% as singletons. CD45RO-negative cells were positively selected for CCR7, leaving out terminally differentiated effector memory CD45RA+ cells. Specimen: naive CD8+ T cells sorted from blood. These receptors all come from a man aged 25 to 40 in good health.

Note on this clone: This sample also contains other DNA sequences that code for the same CDR3. The chain combines TRBV27 with TRBJ1-1; D gene ambiguous. CDR1 is MNHEY, CDR2 SMNVEV, per germline (reference sequence). The CDR3 contains 13 residues. Deletions cut 2 bases from V and 1 base from J, with 5 bases between. Here the CDR3 reads CASSLGRNTEAFF. For the CDR3, the DNA is TGTGCCAGCAGTTTAGGGAGGAACACTGAAGCTTTCTTT.

This chain uses TRBV27 with TRBJ2-7, with 15 bases fitting TRBD2. Germline CDR1 reads MNHEY; CDR2 reads SMNVEV (reference sequence). The trim removed 5 bases at V and 5 bases at J, leaving 4 bases unmatched. The CDR3 covers 15 residues. This chain's CDR3 is CASSPGTSGRNEQYF. The CDR3 coding sequence is TGTGCCAGCAGTCCAGGGACTAGCGGGAGGAACGAGCAGTACTTC.

V gene TRBV19 combines with J gene TRBJ2-2; 8 positions agree with TRBD2. CDR1 is LNHDA and CDR2 is SQIVND in the germline V gene (reference sequence). The CDR3 contains 16 residues. V shed 5 bases and J 1 base; nucleotides not matched to a gene: 6. The CDR3 DNA reads TGTGCCAGTAGTTATATGGCGGGAGGGAACACCGGGGAGCTGTTTTTT. Its translation: CASSYMAGGNTGELFF.

This rearrangement joins TRBV28 to TRBJ2-1, with 11 bases matching TRBD2. This CDR3 has 13 residues. After removal of 5 bases from V and 10 bases from J, the junction contained 4 bases not matched to a gene. Germline CDR1 MDHEN, CDR2 SYDVKM. CDR3 amino acids: CASSTGLAVEQFF. CDR3 bases: TGTGCCAGCAGTACGGGACTAGCGGTCGAGCAGTTCTTC.

The CDR3 DNA follows: TGTGCCAGTAGGATCAGGGCCGGGGGGAATGAGCAGTTCTTC. Translated, it gives CASRIRAGGNEQFF. V is TRBV19 and J is TRBJ2-1, with 7 bases fitting TRBD2. V shed 6 bases and J 7 bases; nucleotides not matched to a gene: 9. This CDR3 has 14 residues. Germline V gene lookup returns CDR1 LNHDA and CDR2 SQIVND (reference sequence).